Listed below are T cell receptor beta chains from one sample, sequenced in a study of cytomegalovirus exposure and HLA in healthy donors. Sequenced by immunoSEQ multiplex PCR; TCRdb stores in-frame clones only, minus some. The sample has 150,000 to 200,000 clones, approximately 80% seen once. The sequenced sample consisted of PBMCs. The receptors derive from a woman under 30 in good health and CMV-seronegative. Both conserved end residues are part of each CDR3. A D gene is named only where the DNA matches it firmly. Expanded clones get a size class; other rows say once, few or many, or leave the size out.

TRBJ2-7 TRBV7-2 TRBD2 NA TGTGCCAGCAGCTTGGGGAGAGGCGGGAGAGTCTACGAGCAGTACTTC CASSLGRGGRVYEQYF
TRBJ2-2 TRBV28 TRBD2 NA TGTGCCAGCAGTTTCGGGACTAGCGGGCTCAACACCGGGGAGCTGTTTTTT CASSFGTSGLNTGELFF
TRBJ2-1 TRBV29-1 NA NA TGCAGCGCCGCAGGGGGGACTCAGCCCATTGAGCAGTTCTTC CSAAGGTQPIEQFF
TRBJ2-3 TRBV19 TRBD2 few TGTGCCAGCGGACTAGCGCTCGTCGATACGCAGTATTTT CASGLALVDTQYF
TRBJ2-7 TRBV5-4 TRBD1 NA TGTGCCAGCAGCTTGTCACAGGGGGGTGAGCGGGAGCAGTACTTC CASSLSQGGEREQYF
TRBJ2-1 TRBV6-5 NA NA TGTGCCAGCAGGTCAGGAGGGCCGGCCTACAATGAGCAGTTCTTC CASRSGGPAYNEQFF
TRBJ2-7 TRBV5-1 NA NA TGCGCCAGCAGCGCAACAGGGGACTCGTCCTACGAGCAGTACTTC CASSATGDSSYEQYF
TRBJ2-7 TRBV7-2 NA NA TGTGCCAGCAGCTATACGGGACTCAGCTCCTACGAGCAGTACTTC CASSYTGLSSYEQYF
TRBJ2-4 TRBV15 NA once TGTGCCACCAGCAGTGGTAGCCAGAACATTCAGTACTTC CATSSGSQNIQYF
TRBJ1-2 TRBV27 TRBD1 NA TGTGCCAGCAGGCCCGGGACAGGGATTAGTGGCTACACCTTC CASRPGTGISGYTF
TRBJ1-3 TRBV25-1 TRBD1 NA TGTGCCAGCAGTGAATGGACAGGGCGCTCTGGAAACACCATATATTTT CASSEWTGRSGNTIYF
TRBJ1-2 TRBV5-1 NA NA TGCGCCAGCAGCTTGGTCTCAGAACCTAACTATGGCTACACCTTC CASSLVSEPNYGYTF
TRBJ2-1 TRBV10-3 TRBD1 NA TGTGCCATCAGTGGGGGACAGGGTGCCAATGAGCAGTTCTTC CAISGGQGANEQFF
TRBJ2-7 TRBV27 TRBD2 NA TGTGCCAGCACCCGGGCGGGAGGCTACGAGCAGTACTTC CASTRAGGYEQYF
TRBJ1-1 TRBV7-9 NA NA TGTTCCAGCAGCCGGTCCAGCTCACGAGGAACTGAAGCTTTCTTT CSSSRSSSRGTEAFF
TRBJ1-4 TRBV6-5 TRBD1 NA TGTGCCAGCAGTTTCGTTGGGACAGGGGGTGAAAAACTGTTTTTT CASSFVGTGGEKLFF
TRBJ1-1 TRBV5-4 NA NA TGTGCCAGCAGCTTCGGGAACACTGAAGCTTTCTTT CASSFGNTEAFF
TRBJ1-1 TRBV18 TRBD1 NA TGTGCCAGCTTAATCGGGACAGGGAACACTGAAGCTTTCTTT CASLIGTGNTEAFF
TRBJ2-1 TRBV30 TRBD2 once TGTGCCTGGAGTGGGGTAGCGGGTGGCTGGAATGAGCAGTTCTTC CAWSGVAGGWNEQFF
TRBJ1-1 TRBV10-3 NA NA TGTGCCATCAGTGGAATGGGACACCTGAACACTGAAGCTTTCTTT CAISGMGHLNTEAFF
TRBJ2-1 TRBV5-4 NA NA TGTGCCACCCCTTTTCGGGTTAGTGAGCAGTTCTTC CATPFRVSEQFF
TRBJ1-4 TRBV2 TRBD1 NA TGTGCCAGCCTGGGACAGGGGACTTTTAATGAAAAACTGTTTTTT CASLGQGTFNEKLFF
TRBJ1-5 TRBV28 NA NA TGTGCCACCAGTAACGAGGCAGGGGAGGGGATTCAGCCCCAGCATTTT CATSNEAGEGIQPQHF
TRBJ2-1 TRBV10-3 TRBD2 NA TGTGCCATCGATGGCGGCGGGAGAGACGGCGAGCAGTTCTTC CAIDGGGRDGEQFF
TRBJ1-1 TRBV11-3 NA once TGTGCCAGCAGCTTAGATGTGGCAGCTGAAGCTTTCTTT CASSLDVAAEAFF
TRBJ1-5 TRBV28 TRBD1 NA TGTGCCAGCAGCAGTTGGACAGGGGCGTTCAATCAGCCCCAGCATTTT CASSSWTGAFNQPQHF
TRBJ2-1 TRBV6-1 TRBD2 NA TGTGCCAGCAGTGTAGCGGGAGGGTACAATGAGCAGTTCTTC CASSVAGGYNEQFF
TRBJ2-7 TRBV6-5 TRBD1 NA TGTGCCAGCAGTTACAGGACAGGGGGCTGGGTCGAGCAGTACTTC CASSYRTGGWVEQYF
TRBJ2-1 TRBV7-2 NA NA TGTGCCAGCAGCTTAGACAGGGATGGGTTCAATGAGCAGTTCTTC CASSLDRDGFNEQFF
TRBJ1-6 TRBV4-1 TRBD1 NA TGCGCCAGCAGCCAAGGGGAATTTGGGACAGGGAAGATTCGTTTCCACTTT CASSQGEFGTGKIRFHF
TRBJ2-1 TRBV6-5 TRBD1 once TGTGCCAGCAGCCGGGACAGGGCTTCCTACAATGAGCAGTTCTTC CASSRDRASYNEQFF
TRBJ2-1 TRBV5-6 TRBD1 NA TGTGCCAGCAGCTTGATTTCCCCGGGACAGGGGCCCAATGAGCAGTTCTTC CASSLISPGQGPNEQFF
TRBJ2-1 TRBV4-3 TRBD2 NA TGCGCCAGCAGCCAAGATCGAACGGGGACTACCAACAATGAGCAGTTCTTC CASSQDRTGTTNNEQFF
TRBJ1-1 TRBV2 NA few TGTGCCAGCATAAAGGGAGATTCTGCTGAAGCTTTCTTT CASIKGDSAEAFF
TRBJ2-1 TRBV19 NA NA TGTGCCAGTGGCAGGGGCAATGAGCAGTTCTTC CASGRGNEQFF
TRBJ1-2 TRBV6-1 NA once TGTGCCAGCAGTGAACAGCCAAGGGGAGGGAGCTATGGCTACACCTTC CASSEQPRGGSYGYTF
TRBJ2-5 TRBV10-3 NA NA TGTGCCATCAGTGGTGAGGTGGAGACCCAGTACTTC CAISGEVETQYF
TRBJ1-2 TRBV10-3 TRBD1 NA TGTGCCATCAGTGAGCGGGACAGTCGTGGGGGCTACACCTTC CAISERDSRGGYTF
TRBJ2-5 TRBV5-4 TRBD1 NA TGTGCCAGCAGAAAGGGACAGAACTTAAAAGAGACCCAGTACTTC CASRKGQNLKETQYF
TRBJ1-4 TRBV11-3 NA NA TGTGCCAGCAGCCCCCAATACAGTCTTAATGAAAAACTGTTTTTT CASSPQYSLNEKLFF
TRBJ2-3 TRBV7-2 NA NA TGTGCCAGCAGCCCACACATAGCGGTCACAGATACGCAGTATTTT CASSPHIAVTDTQYF
TRBJ1-1 TRBV30 NA NA TGTGCCTGGAGTGTTCTGCTCCCCAGAAACCACGACTTT CAWSVLLPRNHDF
TRBJ2-7 TRBV7-6 TRBD2 NA TGTGCCAGCAGCCCCGCTGGTGGCGGGAGCTCCTACGAGCAGTACTTC CASSPAGGGSSYEQYF
TRBJ2-7 TRBV4-2 NA NA TGTGCCAGCAGCCAAGATATCGGGAGCCTCCCCTCCTACGAGCAGTACTTC CASSQDIGSLPSYEQYF